The 28 T cell receptor beta chains below come from one sample, sequenced in a study of T cells in Graves' hyperthyroidism and ophthalmopathy. Template material for amplifying TCR beta CDR3 regions consisted of RNA transcripts. TCR CDR3 underwent first-round RT-PCR with the HTBI primer set. TCRdb re-derived calls from the multiplex PCR reads in MiXCR, one entry per CDR3 protein. The sample comprises some 460,000 distinct CDR3 sequences, more than 15% of which are singletons, and about 14% rests with the top ten. Specimen: blood. Receptors originate from a young woman with Graves' hyperthyroidism.

The chain couples TRBV9 to TRBJ2-5; D perhaps matches TRBD2 (5 bases). Germline V gene data show CDR1 as SGDLS and CDR2 as YYNGEE. This CDR3 region has 15 residues. Trimming took off 0 bases at V and 7 bases at J, with 16 bases between the two ends. CDR3 protein: CASSVESKVGGTQYF. CDR3 sequence (DNA): TGTGCCAGCAGCGTAGAATCCAAGGTTGGAGGGACCCAGTACTTC.

This clonotype was picked up many times. J is TRBJ1-6 and V is TRBV11-2; 7 nucleotides line up with TRBD1. CDR1 is SGHAT and CDR2 is FQNNGV in the germline V gene. The CDR3 extends over 18 amino acids. With 1 base clipped from V and 10 bases from J, the junction kept 16 bases outside the gene matches. The chain's CDR3 is CASSLAGGQVKWNSPLHF. CDR3 DNA sequence: TGTGCCAGCAGCTTAGCGGGAGGACAGGTGAAATGGAACTCACCCCTCCACTTT.

This clonotype was detected ten times or more. This chain joins TRBV3-1 and TRBJ1-1; D remains unclear. The CDR3 covers 13 residues. Germline V gene lookup returns CDR1 LGHDT and CDR2 YNNKEL (reference sequence). Trimming left V 6 bases short and J 1 base short, with 9 bases between. CDR3 coding DNA: TGTGCCAGCAGTCGATCAGAGAACACTGAAGCTTTCTTT. Its translation is CASSRSENTEAFF. The whole variable domain, remainder taken from reference TRBV3-1 and TRBJ1-1, is DTAVSQTPKYLVTQMGNDKSIKCEQNLGHDTMYWYKQDSKKFLKIMFSYNNKELIINETVPNRFSPKSPDKAHLNLHINSLELGDSAVYFCASSRSENTEAFFGQGTRLTVV.

The table lists this clonotype with many counts. The chain combines TRBV7-3 with TRBJ2-1; the D gene could be TRBD1 or TRBD2 (5 bases each). CDR1 and CDR2 from the germline V gene are SGHTA and FQGTGA. V was shortened by 5 bases and J by 7 bases, with 15 bases between the two germline ends. This CDR3 is built from 14 residues. For the CDR3, the DNA is TGTGCCAGCAGCGCTACCTCCGGGACGAATGAGCAGTTCTTC. Translation: CASSATSGTNEQFF.

This clonotype was seen many times. The V gene is TRBV3-1, the J gene TRBJ1-2; D remains ambiguous. The CDR3 covers 15 residues. CDR1 LGHDT and CDR2 YNNKEL come from the germline V gene (reference sequence). Trimming removed 3 bases at V and 4 bases at J, with 15 bases between. CDR3 residues: CASSQGIWRVYGYTF. CDR3 bases: TGTGCCAGCAGCCAGGGGATCTGGAGGGTCTATGGCTACACCTTC.

This clonotype showed up many times. The J gene is TRBJ2-1, the V gene TRBV28; 8 bases map to TRBD1. Germline V lookup: CDR1 MDHEN, CDR2 SYDVKM. The trim removed 5 bases at V and 2 bases at J, leaving 8 bases unmatched. The CDR3 totals 16 residues. The CDR3 sequence is CASSPPGQDPYNEQFF. In nucleotides, the CDR3 is TGTGCCAGCAGTCCCCCGGGACAGGACCCCTACAATGAGCAGTTCTTC.

This clonotype was seen at least ten times. The CDR3: CASSYGGDPYNEQFF. CDR3 DNA sequence: TGTGCCAGCAGTTACGGGGGAGACCCCTACAATGAGCAGTTCTTC. The chain recombines TRBV6-2 or TRBV6-3 with TRBJ2-1; D could derive from TRBD1 or TRBD2 (5 bases each). CDR1 and CDR2 from the germline V gene are MNHEY and SVGEGT. Deletions cut 2 bases from V and 2 bases from J, with 10 bases between. The CDR3 spans 15 residues.

Many counts were recorded for this clonotype. The chain combines TRBV12-3 or TRBV12-4 with TRBJ2-7, with D possibly TRBD1 on 7 matching bases. The CDR3 extends over 15 amino acids. Trimming took off 5 bases at V and 4 bases at J, with 18 bases between the two ends. The CDR3 DNA reads as TGTGCCAGCAGTCCGAGACAGGGAGGCGCATACGAGCAGTACTTC. This codes for CASSPRQGGAYEQYF.

The chain couples TRBV5-6 to TRBJ2-4; a weak D match, TRBD1 (6 bases). CDR1 is SGHDT, CDR2 YYEEEE, per germline. V was clipped by 0 bases and J by 2 bases, with 15 bases between them. The CDR3 has 17 residues. In DNA form, the CDR3 reads TGTGCCAGCAGCTTGGGTATCGGGACAACACCCAAAAACATTCAGTACTTC. Protein: CASSLGIGTTPKNIQYF.

This chain joins TRBV28 and TRBJ2-2; 11 bases are shared with TRBD1. Looked up from germline, CDR1 is MDHEN and CDR2 is SYDVKM. Losses at the gene ends were 7 bases for V and 3 bases for J; bases not matched to a gene: 16. The CDR3 runs to 19 residues. This CDR3 reads CASNYMDRGRGRHTGELFF. DNA for the CDR3: TGTGCCAGCAACTATATGGACAGGGGGCGCGGGAGGCACACCGGGGAGCTGTTTTTT.

The chain is built from TRBV6-2 or TRBV6-3 and TRBJ1-3; D gene uncertain. Germline assignment: CDR1 MNHEY and CDR2 SVGEGT. The V end lost 6 bases, the J end lost 3 bases, and 12 bases lay between the germline ends. The CDR3 has 14 residues. This CDR3 reads CASSDRGDGNTIYF. CDR3 sequence (DNA): TGTGCCAGCAGCGATAGAGGTGATGGAAACACCATATATTTT.

The chain couples TRBV7-9 to TRBJ1-4; no definite D call. The CDR3 consists of 15 residues. Trimming cost V 5 bases and J 3 bases, with 13 bases left between them. Germline CDR1 reads SEHNR; CDR2 reads FQNEAQ (reference sequence). The CDR3 region has the DNA TGTGCCAGCAGCACAAGGCGAGGATCTAATGAAAAACTGTTTTTT. Translated: CASSTRRGSNEKLFF.

This clonotype was seen ten or more times. The CDR3 sequence is CASSWGANYGYTF. In DNA, the CDR3 is TGTGCCAGCAGTTGGGGGGCTAACTATGGCTACACCTTC. The rearrangement uses TRBV28 and TRBJ1-2, with a weak D call TRBD1 (5 bases). The CDR3 runs to 13 residues. Trimming pared 4 bases from V and 0 bases from J, leaving 6 bases between. CDR1 and CDR2 (germline): MDHEN, SYDVKM.

This clonotype was seen ten or more times. V and J are TRBV29-1 and TRBJ2-1; D is unresolved. Trimming took 6 bases from V and 2 from J, leaving 8 bases between them. The CDR3 covers 12 residues. Germline V gives CDR1 SQVTM, CDR2 ANQGSEA. CDR3 sequence reads: CSVGDTYNEQFF. DNA of the CDR3: TGCAGCGTCGGAGACACCTACAATGAGCAGTTCTTC.

At least ten counts were recorded for this clonotype. The V call is TRBV7-2, the J call TRBJ1-6; D may be TRBD1 (5 bases). V dropped 5 bases and J dropped 10 bases, with 18 bases sitting between them. The germline V gene has CDR1 SGHTA and CDR2 FQGNSA. The CDR3 is 15 amino acids. DNA of the CDR3: TGTGCCAGCAGCCAAGGGGCTGGGGCAGGGTCACCCCTCCACTTT. This gives the protein CASSQGAGAGSPLHF.

The rearrangement uses TRBV20-1 and TRBJ2-1; D might be TRBD1 or TRBD2, each matching 6 bases. The CDR3 sequence is 15 residues long. V dropped 3 bases and J dropped 0 bases, with 12 bases sitting between them. Per germline, CDR1 DFQATT and CDR2 SNEGSKA (reference sequence). CDR3 loop: CSARWGAGSYNEQFF. The DNA of the CDR3 is TGCAGTGCTAGGTGGGGGGCGGGCTCCTACAATGAGCAGTTCTTC.

This clonotype has at least ten counts. The rearrangement links TRBV24-1 to TRBJ2-5; D is ambiguous. Germline CDR1 KGHDR, CDR2 SFDVKD. The CDR3 has 13 amino acids. Trimming removed 4 bases from V and 1 base from J, with 6 bases in between. This CDR3 reads CATSEPLQETQYF. DNA of the CDR3: TGTGCCACCAGTGAGCCCCTCCAAGAGACCCAGTACTTC.

This clonotype occurred a few times. The CDR3 DNA follows: TGCAGTGCACCGAGGACAGTGGGCACAGATACGCAGTATTTT. Translated, it gives CSAPRTVGTDTQYF. V and J are TRBV20-1 and TRBJ2-3, with D tentatively TRBD1 (6 bases). CDR1 is DFQATT and CDR2 is SNEGSKA in the germline V gene (reference sequence). V gave up 6 bases and J gave up 1 base, with 14 bases separating them. The CDR3 consists of 14 residues.

The V call is TRBV5-1, the J call TRBJ1-2, with D possibly being TRBD1 (6 bases). V was pared by 2 bases and J by 6 bases, with 26 bases between. The germline V gene encodes CDR1 SGHRS and CDR2 YFSETQ. This CDR3 region has 18 residues. The CDR3 bases are TGCGCCAGCAGCTTATTCTCCGGACAGTCCCTTTTTAGGGATGGCTACACCTTC. Protein product: CASSLFSGQSLFRDGYTF.

This clonotype was detected many times. This rearrangement joins TRBV5-1 to TRBJ1-1; tentatively, D is TRBD1 (6 bases). This CDR3 is 13 amino acids long. CDR1 SGHRS and CDR2 YFSETQ come from the germline V gene. Trimming removed 5 bases from V and 9 bases from J, with 17 bases in between. The CDR3 loop reads CASSQLAGDQAFF. The CDR3 DNA reads as TGCGCCAGCAGTCAGCTTGCAGGGGATCAAGCTTTCTTT.

Many counts were recorded for this clonotype. The chain uses TRBV18 and TRBJ1-2; D ambiguous. Trimming left V 3 bases short and J 0 bases short, with 11 bases between. This CDR3 is built from 15 residues. Per germline, CDR1 KGHSH and CDR2 LQKENI. CDR3 residues: CASSPRQAANYGYTF. The CDR3 DNA reads as TGTGCCAGCTCACCTCGGCAGGCAGCTAACTATGGCTACACCTTC.

This clonotype has more than one count but fewer than ten. The CDR3 coding sequence is TGTGCCAGCAGTTACCATCCTACCGGGGAGCTGTTTTTT. Protein sequence: CASSYHPTGELFF. J is TRBJ2-2 and V is TRBV6-2 or TRBV6-3; D not resolved. The length of the CDR3 is 13 residues. The germline V and J ends were trimmed by 2 bases and 5 bases, with 6 bases remaining between them. Germline V lookup: CDR1 MNHEY, CDR2 SVGEGT.

This clonotype occurred a few times. The V gene is TRBV9, the J gene TRBJ1-5; D might be TRBD1 (5 bases). V was cut by 7 bases and J by 3 bases, with 23 bases left in between. The germline V gene has CDR1 SGDLS and CDR2 YYNGEE. The CDR3 has 17 amino acids. The DNA of the CDR3 is TGTGCCAGCCCGGGGGTTGGGGAGTTGCTTGACAATCAGCCCCAGCATTTT. Its protein product is CASPGVGELLDNQPQHF.

The rearrangement uses TRBV7-2 and TRBJ2-1; 12 bases are shared with TRBD1. Trimming took 0 bases from V and 9 from J; bases not matched to a gene: 3. The CDR3 contains 15 residues. CDR1 is SGHTA and CDR2 is FQGNSA in the germline V gene. The CDR3 sequence: CASSLAGTGGAEQFF. As DNA, the CDR3 is TGTGCCAGCAGCTTAGCTGGGACAGGGGGCGCTGAGCAGTTCTTC.

There are many counts of this clonotype. V and J are TRBV4-3 and TRBJ1-1; possible D gene TRBD1, 6 bases. The length of the CDR3 is 16 residues. Germline CDR1 is LGHNA and CDR2 is YSLEER. V shed 2 bases and J shed 2 bases, with 15 bases lying between them. The chain's CDR3 is CASSQNLQGGNTEAFF. DNA of the CDR3: TGCGCCAGCAGCCAAAATCTACAGGGTGGCAACACTGAAGCTTTCTTT.

V and J are TRBV4-2 and TRBJ2-3, with 12 bases lining up with TRBD2. The CDR3 loop spans 19 amino acids. Germline V gives CDR1 LGHNA, CDR2 YNFKEQ. With 0 bases clipped from V and 1 base from J, the junction kept 8 bases outside the gene matches. CDR3 nucleotide sequence: TGTGCCAGCAGCCAAGAGCTAGCGGGAGGGCCCGGGGGCACAGATACGCAGTATTTT. Amino acid sequence: CASSQELAGGPGGTDTQYF.

This clonotype was recorded many times. The V and J genes are TRBV2 and TRBJ1-5; D is undetermined. V was shortened by 4 bases and J by 13 bases, with 11 bases between the two germline ends. CDR3 size: 11 residues. Germline-derived CDR1 and CDR2 are SNHLY and FYNNEI. The DNA for the CDR3 is TGTGCCAGCAGTGCGGAACACACGCAGCATTTT. It specifies CASSAEHTQHF.

This clonotype was counted only a few times. The chain couples TRBV19 to TRBJ1-1, with no clear D. The CDR3 has 13 residues. Germline loops: CDR1 LNHDA, CDR2 SQIVND (reference sequence). Trimming stripped 3 bases from V and 1 base from J, with 6 bases between. The CDR3 loop is CASSMLGNTEAFF. CDR3 DNA sequence: TGTGCCAGTAGTATGTTGGGGAACACTGAAGCTTTCTTT.